This T cell receptor (beta chain) derives from a study of T cells in Graves' hyperthyroidism and ophthalmopathy. This clonotype turned up a few times. No antigen is known for it. This CDR3 spans 16 amino acids. The V and J ends lost 0 bases and 0 bases respectively, with 14 bases between them. Germline V gene lookup returns CDR1 SQVTM and CDR2 ANQGSEA. Study-wide results and limits: Within blood appeared most thyroid clonotypes that had expanded above 0.001.

The TCR beta CDR3 regions underwent amplification using RNA transcripts as the source. A set of HTBI primers served as the primers for a first-round RT-PCR of the TCR CDR3. MiXCR was run by TCRdb on the multiplex PCR reads, yielding one entry per CDR3 protein. The repertoire consists of some 510,000 distinct CDR3 sequences, with around 46% occurring once and the leading ten covering roughly 8.2%. V and J are TRBV29-1 and TRBJ1-2; the D gene is possibly TRBD1 (5 bases). The sample taken for sequencing was peripheral blood or thyroid tissue (not recorded which). This TCR derives from a woman aged 18-29 years with Graves' hyperthyroidism. The CDR3 nucleotides are TGCAGCGTTGAAGATCTTGAGGGACCAACTAACTATGGCTACACCTTC. It yields the protein CSVEDLEGPTNYGYTF.